Listed below are T cell receptor beta chains from one sample, sequenced in a study of T-cell reconstitution after alpha-beta-depleted transplantation in children. TCRdb ran MiXCR on the PCR reads and lists one entry per CDR3 protein. The sample contains 190,000 or so distinct CDR3 sequences, just over 14% of which appear only once. The sample was PBMCs from the stem cell graft donor, taken from the stem cell graft. Source of these receptors: a human donor who donated a stem cell graft to a child with acute lymphoblastic leukemia. CDR3s include the opening cysteine and the closing phenylalanine or tryptophan. A D gene is named only where the DNA matches it firmly. A clone size is listed for some rows: how often the clone was seen (once, few, many), or a class if it is expanded.

TRBJ1-1	TRBV19	-	TRBD1	TGTGCCAGTAGTACAAAAGGGACAGAGCTTCCACAGAACACTGAAGCTTTCTTT	CASSTKGTELPQNTEAFF
TRBJ1-1	TRBV10-3	few	-	TGTGCCATCAGTGACCCGGGACAGAACACTGAAGCTTTCTTT	CAISDPGQNTEAFF
TRBJ2-3	TRBV5-1	many	-	TGCGCCAGCAGCTTGGTTACAGCTGAAACAGATACGCAGTATTTT	CASSLVTAETDTQYF
TRBJ1-2	TRBV11-2	many	TRBD1	TGTGCCAGCAGCTTAAATTCGGTCAGGGGGCATGGCTACACCTTC	CASSLNSVRGHGYTF
TRBJ1-2	TRBV6-2/TRBV6-3	many	TRBD1	TGTGCCAGTTGGACAGGGGTGGTTGGCTACACCTTC	CASWTGVVGYTF
TRBJ1-1	TRBV12-3/TRBV12-4	many	-	TGTGCCAGCAGCCCATTCGGCGAGGTCACTGAAGCTTTCTTT	CASSPFGEVTEAFF
TRBJ2-1	TRBV29-1	many	-	TGCAGCGTTGAGCTCGGGAGAGTATACAATGAGCAGTTCTTC	CSVELGRVYNEQFF
TRBJ2-6	TRBV12-3/TRBV12-4	many	-	TGTGCCAGCAGTCCCTCTGGGGCCAACGTCCTGACTTTC	CASSPSGANVLTF
TRBJ2-5	TRBV7-8	many	TRBD1	TGTGCCAGCAGCTTAGCAAGGACAGGGAGAGCGACCCAGTACTTC	CASSLARTGRATQYF
TRBJ1-4	TRBV12-3/TRBV12-4	few	-	TGTGCCAGCAGGTTAATAAGGACCGAGCTCGCAACTAATGAAAAACTGTTTTTT	CASRLIRTELATNEKLFF
TRBJ2-5	TRBV5-1	many	-	TGCGCCAGCAGCTTCCCTCCCCAAGAGACCCAGTACTTC	CASSFPPQETQYF
TRBJ2-1	TRBV27	many	-	TGTGCCAGCAGGCCACTATGGGATGAGCAGTTCTTC	CASRPLWDEQFF
TRBJ2-3	TRBV20-1	many	-	TGCAGTGCTGTAAAAACCGGGGCCAGGGAAAGCACAGATACGCAGTATTTT	CSAVKTGARESTDTQYF
TRBJ2-1	TRBV12-3/TRBV12-4	many	TRBD2	TGTGCCAGCAGTGGGGAACTAGCGGGCAGCAATGAGCAGTTCTTC	CASSGELAGSNEQFF
TRBJ2-7	TRBV6-5	few	-	TGTGCCAGCAGTTACCAGAGCGGGTTTACAACCTACGAGCAGTACTTC	CASSYQSGFTTYEQYF
TRBJ1-1	TRBV7-2	many	TRBD1	TGTGCCAGCAGCTTCCCAGACAGGGAGGGTGAAGCTTTCTTT	CASSFPDREGEAFF
TRBJ2-5	TRBV29-1	-	-	TGCAGCGTTGATTCCGGGGCGGAGACCCAGTACTTC	CSVDSGAETQYF
TRBJ2-1	TRBV20-1	many	TRBD2	TGCAGTGCTAGAGAGGGACTAGGGGTCAACAATGAGCAGTTCTTC	CSAREGLGVNNEQFF
TRBJ1-5	TRBV7-8	many	TRBD1	TGTGCCAGCAGCTCGAGGACAGGGCAGAGTCAGCCCCAGCATTTT	CASSSRTGQSQPQHF
TRBJ2-1	TRBV12-3/TRBV12-4	many	TRBD1	TGTGCCAGCAGGTCCTACAGGGGCTCCTACAATGAGCAGTTCTTC	CASRSYRGSYNEQFF
TRBJ2-1	TRBV5-1	many	-	TGCGCCAGCAGCTTGTTAGCTGACGATGAGCAGTTCTTC	CASSLLADDEQFF
TRBJ2-1	TRBV5-1	many	TRBD2	TGCGCCAGCAGCTCTAGCGGGGCAAACAATGAGCAGTTCTTC	CASSSSGANNEQFF
TRBJ2-7	TRBV6-6	-	TRBD1	TGTGCCAGCAGTACGCGGACAGGGGGAAGTGTAGGCGAGCAGTACTTC	CASSTRTGGSVGEQYF
TRBJ1-1	TRBV28	many	-	TGTGCCAGCAGTATCGGGGAAGTTACTGAAGCTTTCTTT	CASSIGEVTEAFF
TRBJ2-1	TRBV12-3/TRBV12-4	many	-	TGTGCCAGCAGTGACGGACCCGGTGAGCAGTTCTTC	CASSDGPGEQFF
TRBJ2-7	TRBV25-1	-	-	TGTGCCAGCAGTGTCCAAGGGGGTTTGATCGAGCAGTACTTC	CASSVQGGLIEQYF
TRBJ2-2	TRBV27	few	-	TGTGCCAGCAGTTTATCGAGAGAGAACACCGGGGAGCTGTTTTTT	CASSLSRENTGELFF
TRBJ2-4	TRBV29-1	many	TRBD2	TGCAGCGTTGAGGGGCGGGAGGGCCCCTTCGTTCAGTACTTC	CSVEGREGPFVQYF
TRBJ1-3	TRBV4-1	many	-	TGCGCCAGCAGCCATCAATCGGGGGGGAGAAACACCATATATTTT	CASSHQSGGRNTIYF
TRBJ1-2	TRBV3-1	many	-	TGTGCCAGCAGCCAAGATCTAGGCGGCGGCTACACCTTC	CASSQDLGGGYTF
TRBJ2-3	TRBV20-1	-	-	TGCAGTGCTAGAGATCAGACCGCAACAGATACGCAGTATTTT	CSARDQTATDTQYF
TRBJ2-4	TRBV5-1	many	TRBD1	TGCGCCAGCAGCTTAGGGACAGGGGCACCGGGAAACATTCAGTACTTC	CASSLGTGAPGNIQYF
TRBJ2-7	TRBV20-1	few	-	TGCAGTGCTATGCATACAGGGGGGGACGAGCAGTACTTC	CSAMHTGGDEQYF
TRBJ1-2	TRBV7-6	few	-	TGTGCCAGCAGCTTATACAGGAACTATGGCTACACCTTC	CASSLYRNYGYTF
TRBJ2-2	TRBV6-1	many	-	TGTGCCAGCAAAGGCGGGGACACCGGGGAGCTGTTTTTT	CASKGGDTGELFF
TRBJ2-7	TRBV12-3/TRBV12-4	many	-	TGTGCCAGCAGTCCGACTCTCGACTCCTACGAGCAGTACTTC	CASSPTLDSYEQYF
TRBJ2-1	TRBV7-7	many	TRBD2	TGTGCTAGCAGCCCCGGACTAGGGTACAATGAGCAGTTCTTC	CASSPGLGYNEQFF
TRBJ1-1	TRBV11-2	-	-	TGTGCCAGCAGCTTGGGGGATTTGAACACTGAAGCTTTCTTT	CASSLGDLNTEAFF
TRBJ2-2	TRBV20-1	few	-	TGCAGTGCGGCGAGGGGGGAGATGGGCGGGGAGCTGTTTTTT	CSAARGEMGGELFF
TRBJ2-1	TRBV7-9	many	-	TGTGCCAGCAGCTTAGCTATTAGCGGTCCCCACAATGAGCAGTTCTTC	CASSLAISGPHNEQFF
TRBJ1-2	TRBV29-1	-	-	TGCGGTCAACCCTATGGCTACACCTTC	CGQPYGYTF
TRBJ1-2	TRBV5-1	many	-	TGCGCCAGCAGCCCTGCCGCAGCGGGCGGCTACACCTTC	CASSPAAAGGYTF
TRBJ2-1	TRBV20-1	many	TRBD2	TGCAGTGCCCGTCGACTAGCGGGACCCGATGAGCAGTTCTTC	CSARRLAGPDEQFF
TRBJ2-3	TRBV27	many	-	TGTGCCAGCAGAATAGGGGGAGATACGCAGTATTTT	CASRIGGDTQYF
TRBJ2-7	TRBV5-1	-	-	TGCGCCAGCAGCTTGGGACCTACCTCCGAGCAGTACTTC	CASSLGPTSEQYF
TRBJ1-2	TRBV20-1	many	-	TGCAGTGCTAGGGACATCGCAGGATATGGCTACACCTTC	CSARDIAGYGYTF
TRBJ2-4	TRBV5-1	many	TRBD1	TGCGCCAGCAGCCCGGGACAGAAGGGGGACATTCAGTACTTC	CASSPGQKGDIQYF
TRBJ2-5	TRBV12-3/TRBV12-4	many	-	TGTGCCAGCAGCCTACAGGGGAGCGGGGCCCAGTACTTC	CASSLQGSGAQYF
TRBJ2-7	TRBV11-1	-	TRBD2	TGTGCCAGCAGCCCAGCCGGGACTAGCGGGAGTCGGGTTTTCGAGCAGTACTTC	CASSPAGTSGSRVFEQYF